This TCR beta chain was captured in a study of shared clonotypes between healthy human individuals. Profiling relied on immunoSEQ multiplex PCR, and the TCRdb table lists in-frame clones only, not all of them. The profile shows about 520,000 clones, approximately 95% of them singletons. The CDR3 extends over 17 amino acids. The V gene end was trimmed by 2 bases and the J gene end by 4 bases; junction bases not matched to a gene: 11. Germline loops: CDR1 SGHAT, CDR2 FQDESV (reference sequence). The chain employs TRBV11-1 and TRBJ2-7; 10 bases agree with TRBD2. The specimen was naive CD4+ T cells sorted from blood. Subset denoted: CD45RA+ positively selected. The TCR comes from a woman in her twenties or thirties in good health. DNA of the CDR3: TGTGCCAGCAGCTTATCTGGGCGAGCGGGAGGGCCGTACGAGCAGTACTTC. As protein: CASSLSGRAGGPYEQYF. Drawing the rest from reference TRBV11-1 and TRBJ2-7, the complete variable domain is EAEVAQSPRYKITEKSQAVAFWCDPISGHATLYWYRQILGQGPELLVQFQDESVVDDSQLPKDRFSAERLKGVDSTLKIQPAELGDSAMYLCASSLSGRAGGPYEQYFGPGTRLTVT.